These 30 T cell receptor beta chains share one sample of origin, sequenced in a study of PD-1 blockade in classical Hodgkin lymphoma (dated by TCRdb to the early 2020s). Per the publication, the time point label means: cycle 4 day 1 (C4D1), after 5 to 7 weeks of nivolumab. Every trial patient had relapsed after autologous stem cell transplantation, and cohorts A, B and C differed in prior brentuximab vedotin exposure. Library creation used the immunoSEQ multiplex PCR assay. The source is immuneACCESS, and TCRdb retained only in-frame sequences with V and J called. Part of the clones is not carried over; for the studies checked, unresolved V genes explain less than half of this, and the remainder is unexplained. The sample table lists 45,000 to 55,000 clones, around 76% of them with a count of one. Approximately 12% of the sample belongs to the ten largest clones. Sequences were derived from peripheral blood mononuclear cells (PBMCs), sampled before the fourth cycle of nivolumab. The receptor source for this set is a human donor with classical Hodgkin lymphoma.

This chain uses TRBV18 with TRBJ2-5; D is undetermined. Germline V gives CDR1 KGHSH, CDR2 LQKENI. The ends were cut back, 4 bases at V and 5 bases at J, with 2 bases in the middle. This CDR3 is 10 amino acids long. CDR3 sequence: CASSRETQYF. DNA for the CDR3: TGTGCCAGCTCACGGGAGACCCAGTACTTC.

The chain joins TRBV9 to TRBJ1-1, with D possibly TRBD1 on 5 matching bases. Trimming stripped 3 bases from V and 5 bases from J, with 17 bases between. The CDR3 is made up of 15 amino acids. Germline V gene lookup returns CDR1 SGDLS and CDR2 YYNGEE. The CDR3 region has the DNA TGTGCCAGCAGCGCCTCGGGAAGGGGAGGTACTGAAGCTTTCTTT. Its protein is CASSASGRGGTEAFF.

This sequence joins TRBV28 and TRBJ2-7, with D perhaps TRBD2 (7 bases). The CDR3 spans 15 residues. V lost 2 bases and J lost 9, with 20 bases in between. The V gene's germline CDR1 is MDHEN and CDR2 SYDVKM. Here the CDR3 DNA reads TGTGCCAGCAGTTTAAAGGGGGGGGCTCTCCGGGCGCAGTACTTC. It specifies CASSLKGGALRAQYF.

This clone was observed a handful of times. The chain has TRBV5-1 and TRBJ2-7; D remains ambiguous. Germline assignment: CDR1 SGHRS and CDR2 YFSETQ. Between the trimmed V and J ends, which lost 1 base and 3 bases, there was a span of 11 bases. The CDR3 loop spans 14 amino acids. The CDR3 reads CASSLMGLSYEQYF. CDR3 coding DNA: TGCGCCAGCAGCTTGATGGGGTTGAGCTACGAGCAGTACTTC.

The genes are TRBV6-5 and TRBJ2-7; D unclear. Germline CDR1 is MNHEY and CDR2 is SVGAGI. This CDR3 is 14 amino acids long. Trimming removed 6 bases from V and 5 bases from J, with 17 bases in between. CDR3 coding DNA: TGTGCCAGCAGACCCAGTCGTAATTCGGACGAGCAGTACTTC. Translating it yields CASRPSRNSDEQYF.

This rearrangement joins TRBV7-9 to TRBJ1-2, with 9 bases identical to TRBD1. The V and J ends lost 1 base and 5 bases, in that order; junction bases with no gene match: 8. This CDR3 spans 16 amino acids. The V gene's germline CDR1 is SEHNR and CDR2 FQNEAQ (reference sequence). CDR3 sequence: CASSLGRTGVKYGYTF. The CDR3 DNA follows: TGTGCCAGCAGCTTAGGCAGGACAGGGGTGAAGTATGGCTACACCTTC.

The chain uses TRBV28 and TRBJ2-7, with TRBD1 matching over 9 bases. This CDR3 has 18 residues. With 6 bases clipped from V and 5 bases from J, the junction kept 20 bases outside the gene matches. From germline, CDR1 is MDHEN and CDR2 SYDVKM. For the CDR3, the DNA is TGTGCCAGCAGCTTCGACCGGTCCGGGACAGGGCATAACCACGAGCAGTACTTC. Translation: CASSFDRSGTGHNHEQYF.

This clone was observed once. This chain links TRBV30 with TRBJ2-7, with 7 bases that match TRBD1. Germline CDR1 is GTSNPN and CDR2 is SVGIG (reference sequence). The CDR3 has 14 amino acids. V lost 5 bases and J lost 0; bases outside the gene matches: 7. In nucleotides, the CDR3 is TGTGCCTGGGCCGGACAGGTTTTCTCCTACGAGCAGTACTTC. It codes for CAWAGQVFSYEQYF.

This clone was observed a handful of times. One end of the junction does not line up with germline, which may come from a read error. The chain links TRBV4-2 to TRBJ2-7; D gene uncertain. The CDR3 runs 13 residues. Looked up from germline, CDR1 is LGHNA and CDR2 is YNFKEQ. DNA for the CDR3: TGTGCCAGCAGCCAAGATCTTGGGCGGCTACATGACTTC. As protein: CASSQDLGRLHDF.

The rearrangement joins TRBV6-6 to TRBJ2-1; 13 nucleotides line up with TRBD2. The CDR3 consists of 15 residues. The V gene end was trimmed by 2 bases and the J gene end by 7 bases; junction bases not matched to a gene: 2. Per germline, CDR1 MNHNY and CDR2 SVGAGI (reference sequence). The CDR3 here is CASSYGTSGMNEQFF. In DNA form, the CDR3 reads TGTGCCAGCAGTTACGGGACTAGCGGGATGAATGAGCAGTTCTTC.

V is TRBV19 and J is TRBJ1-5; 7 bases line up with TRBD1. J was trimmed by 4 bases and V by 4 bases; bases with no gene match: 10. Per the germline V gene, CDR1 is LNHDA and CDR2 is SQIVND (reference sequence). CDR3 length: 16 residues. The CDR3 sequence is CASSRPGQVGNQPQHF. The CDR3 coding sequence is TGTGCCAGTAGTAGACCCGGACAGGTCGGGAATCAGCCCCAGCATTTT.

This clone was seen only a few times. This chain links TRBV7-8 with TRBJ2-3, with D perhaps matching TRBD1 (6 bases). V was clipped by 0 bases and J by 6 bases, with 19 bases between them. CDR1 SGHVS and CDR2 FQNEAQ come from the germline V gene. This CDR3 is built from 17 residues. CDR3 nucleotide sequence: TGTGCCAGCAGCTTAGCCAGGGCACCCAGGGGACCGGATACGCAGTATTTT. Amino acid sequence: CASSLARAPRGPDTQYF.

The chain couples TRBV18 to TRBJ2-4; possibly TRBD1 or TRBD2 for D (5 bases each). The CDR3 runs to 14 residues. Germline loops: CDR1 KGHSH, CDR2 LQKENI. V was clipped by 6 bases and J by 4 bases, with 13 bases between them. CDR3 sequence (DNA): TGTGCCAGCTCGCACGGGACGGGGAAAAACATTCAGTACTTC. It codes for CASSHGTGKNIQYF.

The V call is TRBV7-2, the J call TRBJ1-2; D is unclear. The V end was cut by 3 bases, the J end by 7 bases, with 6 bases between. Looked up from germline, CDR1 is SGHTA and CDR2 is FQGNSA. This CDR3 is 11 amino acids long. CDR3 nucleotide sequence: TGTGCCAGCAGCTTTCCCGTTGGCTACACCTTC. Translation gives CASSFPVGYTF.

V gene TRBV20-1 combines with J gene TRBJ2-5; D call uncertain. Germline V gene lookup returns CDR1 DFQATT and CDR2 SNEGSKA (reference sequence). This CDR3 contains 11 residues. The V end lost 3 bases, the J end lost 4 bases, and 6 bases lay between the germline ends. The CDR3 here is CSARRRETQYF. The CDR3 DNA follows: TGCAGTGCTAGGCGGCGAGAGACCCAGTACTTC.

This clone appeared a few times. This rearrangement joins TRBV28 to TRBJ2-4; TRBD2 aligns across 7 bases. The CDR3 runs to 14 residues. Trimming took 8 bases from V and 3 from J; bases not matched to a gene: 7. The germline V gene has CDR1 MDHEN and CDR2 SYDVKM. The CDR3 sequence: CASWGGIGKNIQYF. The CDR3 bases are TGTGCCAGCTGGGGGGGGATCGGCAAAAACATTCAGTACTTC.

This chain joins TRBV11-3 and TRBJ1-3, with no clear D. V lost 4 bases, J lost 4 bases, and 8 bases lay in between. From germline, CDR1 is SGHNT and CDR2 YENEEA. CDR3 length equals 13 residues. CDR3 sequence: CASSSGVGNTIYF. The CDR3 DNA is TGTGCCAGCAGCTCTGGAGTAGGAAACACCATATATTTT.

The chain uses TRBV9 and TRBJ2-1, with D possibly being TRBD1 (5 bases). Germline CDR1 is SGDLS and CDR2 is YYNGEE. The CDR3 is made up of 14 amino acids. The germline V and J ends were trimmed by 0 bases and 5 bases, with 9 bases remaining between them. The CDR3 reads CASSVEGQHNEQFF. As DNA, the CDR3 is TGTGCCAGCAGCGTAGAGGGGCAGCACAATGAGCAGTTCTTC.

The chain is built from TRBV7-9 and TRBJ2-6; TRBD1 might be the D (6 bases). Trimming removed 5 bases from V and 4 bases from J, with 12 bases in between. The CDR3 is made up of 15 amino acids. Germline V lookup: CDR1 SEHNR, CDR2 FQNEAQ (reference sequence). Here the CDR3 DNA reads TGTGCCAGCAGCCCACAGGGATCAGGGGCCAACGTCCTGACTTTC. Translating it yields CASSPQGSGANVLTF.

The CDR3 nucleotides read TGTGCCAGCAGCCAAGTTTGGACTAGCGGGGCCGGGGAGCTGTTTTTT. Translated: CASSQVWTSGAGELFF. The chain links TRBV4-2 to TRBJ2-2; 12 bases match TRBD2. J gave up 6 bases and V 1 base, and 3 bases lay outside the gene matches. Germline V gene sequence: CDR1 LGHNA, CDR2 YNFKEQ. This CDR3 contains 16 residues.

This clone qualifies as medium-sized (0.01 to 0.1%). Here the CDR3 reads CASKEGGSYEQYF. The CDR3, as DNA: TGCGCCAGCAAAGAGGGGGGGTCCTACGAGCAGTACTTC. The chain carries TRBV5-1 and TRBJ2-7; D possibly corresponds to TRBD2 (7 bases). The V and J ends lost 6 bases and 1 base respectively, with 11 bases between them. The CDR3 length is 13 residues. In germline, CDR1 is SGHRS, CDR2 YFSETQ.

The chain couples TRBV25-1 to TRBJ2-3; 8 nucleotides line up with TRBD2. CDR3 length: 14 amino acids. The V segment lost 7 bases and the J segment 0 bases; nucleotides outside the gene matches: 3. Germline V gene lookup returns CDR1 MGHDK and CDR2 SYGVNS. CDR3 DNA: TGTGCCAGCAAGGCTAGCGGGAGCACAGATACGCAGTATTTT. It yields the protein CASKASGSTDTQYF.

The chain uses TRBV27 and TRBJ2-2; 12 bases line up with TRBD2. V lost 5 bases, J lost 6 bases, and 4 bases stayed unmatched. CDR1 and CDR2 from the germline V gene are MNHEY and SMNVEV (reference sequence). The CDR3 runs to 15 residues. The CDR3 region is CASSPRLAGAGELFF. The CDR3, as DNA: TGTGCCAGCAGTCCAAGACTAGCGGGAGCCGGGGAGCTGTTTTTT.

This clone showed up just once. The genes are TRBV28 and TRBJ2-7; no clear D. The germline V gene encodes CDR1 MDHEN and CDR2 SYDVKM. Trimming stripped 4 bases from V and 7 bases from J, with 8 bases between. This CDR3 has 11 amino acids. Written as DNA, the CDR3 is TGTGCCAGCAGTTCCATGTGGGAGCAGTACTTC. This gives the protein CASSSMWEQYF.

The rearrangement links TRBV5-1 to TRBJ2-5, with D tentatively TRBD1 or TRBD2 (6 bases each). CDR3 length: 15 residues. With 1 base removed from V and 2 bases from J, the gap between germline ends came to 12 bases. Germline-derived CDR1 and CDR2 are SGHRS and YFSETQ. This CDR3 is CASSLQVGGQETQYF. As DNA, the CDR3 is TGCGCCAGCAGCTTGCAAGTAGGGGGGCAAGAGACCCAGTACTTC.

This clone was picked up a small number of times. This chain uses TRBV18 with TRBJ1-5; D might be TRBD1 (6 bases). The CDR3 extends over 14 amino acids. From germline, CDR1 is KGHSH and CDR2 LQKENI. Trimming shortened V by 4 bases and J by 7 bases, and 14 bases separated the two germline ends. In DNA, the CDR3 is TGTGCCAGCTCACTCGAGGGGGAGGACCAGCCCCAGCATTTT. Protein product: CASSLEGEDQPQHF.

CDR3 region: CASSDVGGGSAYEQYF. DNA of the CDR3: TGTGCCAGTAGCGACGTTGGTGGGGGTTCGGCCTACGAGCAGTACTTC. This sequence joins TRBV19 and TRBJ2-7; TRBD1 or TRBD2 may be the D gene (5 bases each). V lost 6 bases and J 2 bases, leaving 20 bases between the germline ends. CDR3 length: 16 residues. The germline V gene encodes CDR1 LNHDA and CDR2 SQIVND (reference sequence). The full variable domain, its missing parts supplied by reference TRBV19 and TRBJ2-7, is DGGITQSPKYLFRKEGQNVTLSCEQNLNHDAMYWYRQDPGQGLRLIYYSQIVNDFQKGDIAEGYSVSREKKESFPLTVTSAQKNPTAFYLCASSDVGGGSAYEQYFGPGTRLTVT.

V is TRBV14 and J is TRBJ2-7, with D perhaps matching TRBD1 (5 bases). Germline loops: CDR1 SGHDN, CDR2 FVKESK. The CDR3 contains 14 residues. V was cut by 4 bases and J by 2 bases, with 12 bases left in between. The CDR3 reads CASSPTGATYEQYF. The DNA for the CDR3 is TGTGCCAGCAGCCCTACAGGTGCCACCTACGAGCAGTACTTC.

The V and J genes are TRBV4-1 and TRBJ1-1; the D gene is possibly TRBD1 (5 bases). Per germline, CDR1 MGHRA and CDR2 YSYEKL. V lost 2 bases, J lost 1 base, and 11 bases lay in between. The CDR3 runs to 15 residues. CDR3 sequence reads: CASSQSTGRNTEAFF. The CDR3 nucleotides read TGCGCCAGCAGCCAATCAACGGGGCGGAACACTGAAGCTTTCTTT.

This rearrangement joins TRBV9 to TRBJ2-7, with 8 bases matching TRBD2. This CDR3 has 14 amino acids. Germline assignment: CDR1 SGDLS and CDR2 YYNGEE. Losses at the gene ends were 0 bases for V and 6 bases for J; bases not matched to a gene: 5. The CDR3 protein is CASSVAAGGGEQYF. The CDR3 nucleotides read TGTGCCAGCAGCGTAGCGGCGGGAGGTGGCGAGCAGTACTTC.